Listed below are T cell receptor beta chains from one sample, sequenced in a study of cytomegalovirus exposure and HLA in healthy donors. Libraries were prepared by immunoSEQ multiplex PCR; TCRdb keeps only in-frame clonotypes and omits some of them. The sample includes roughly 140,000 clones, approximately 80% of them seen just once. Sequencing was performed on PBMCs. The receptors stem from a man aged 25-45 years in good health and CMV-seropositive. Both conserved end residues are part of each CDR3. Each record gives: V gene, D gene, clone size, J gene, CDR3 protein, CDR3 DNA. A D gene is named only where the DNA matches it firmly. Clone size is not always given. Where it is, it says once, few, many or a class for expanded clones.

TRBV28	.	.	TRBJ2-7	CASSLYRAYEQYF	TGTGCCAGCAGTTTATACAGGGCCTACGAGCAGTACTTC
TRBV4-1	.	.	TRBJ2-6	CASSQEQAVSGANVLTF	TGCGCCAGCAGCCAAGAACAGGCAGTCTCTGGGGCCAACGTCCTGACTTTC
TRBV6-5	.	large	TRBJ2-2	CASSLGGNTGELFF	TGTGCCAGCAGTTTAGGCGGGAACACCGGGGAGCTGTTTTTT
TRBV7-2	.	.	TRBJ2-2	CASSLDPGVGTGELFF	TGTGCCAGCAGCTTAGATCCGGGAGTAGGGACCGGGGAGCTGTTTTTT
TRBV19	.	.	TRBJ2-6	CASSSLTGLTGANVLTF	TGTGCCAGTAGTTCCTTAACAGGGCTAACTGGGGCCAACGTCCTGACTTTC
TRBV6-6	.	.	TRBJ2-5	CASSYSGAETQYF	TGTGCCAGCAGTTACTCTGGGGCGGAGACCCAGTACTTC
TRBV4-1	TRBD1	few	TRBJ1-5	CASSHQIGTAYSNQPQHF	TGCGCCAGCAGCCACCAAATCGGGACAGCGTATAGCAATCAGCCCCAGCATTTT
TRBV19	.	.	TRBJ2-7	CASSINSAGYEQYF	TGTGCCAGTAGTATAAACAGTGCCGGATACGAGCAGTACTTC
TRBV14	.	.	TRBJ2-3	CASSPRLTLTDTQYF	TGTGCCAGCAGCCCGCGACTGACCCTCACAGATACGCAGTATTTT
TRBV11-3	TRBD1	once	TRBJ2-3	CASSKGGIFTDTQYF	TGTGCCAGCAGCAAAGGGGGCATTTTCACAGATACGCAGTATTTT